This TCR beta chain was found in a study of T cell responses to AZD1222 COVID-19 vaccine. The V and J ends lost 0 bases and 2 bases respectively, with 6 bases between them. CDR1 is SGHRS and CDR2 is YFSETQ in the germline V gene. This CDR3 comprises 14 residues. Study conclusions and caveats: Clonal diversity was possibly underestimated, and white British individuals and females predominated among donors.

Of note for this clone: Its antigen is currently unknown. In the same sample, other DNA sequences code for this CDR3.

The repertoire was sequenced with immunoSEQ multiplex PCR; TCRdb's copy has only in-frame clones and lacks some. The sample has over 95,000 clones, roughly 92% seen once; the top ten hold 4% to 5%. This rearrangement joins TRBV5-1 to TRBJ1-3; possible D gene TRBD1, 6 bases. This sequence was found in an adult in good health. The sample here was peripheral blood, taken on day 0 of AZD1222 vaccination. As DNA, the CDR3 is TGCGCCAGCAGCTTGGACAGGGCTGGAAACACCATATATTTT. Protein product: CASSLDRAGNTIYF.